What follows are 12 T cell receptor beta chains derived from one specimen sequenced in a study of T cell responses to AZD1222 COVID-19 vaccine. Libraries were prepared by immunoSEQ multiplex PCR; TCRdb keeps only in-frame clonotypes and omits some of them. This sample carries some 86,000 clones, approximately 90% of them seen once, and the ten largest clones take roughly 5.9%. The sample was peripheral blood, taken 28 days after the second AZD1222 dose. The receptors were gathered from an adult who received the AZD1222 COVID-19 vaccine.

This sequence joins TRBV3-1 (or the pseudogene TRBV3-2) and TRBJ2-7; D unclear. The CDR3 has 14 residues. V was pared by 0 bases and J by 4 bases, with 10 bases between. Germline values: CDR1 LGHDT, CDR2 YNNKEL (reference sequence). The DNA for the CDR3 is TGTGCCAGCAGCCAAGATGAGTCAGGATACGAGCAGTACTTC. It codes for CASSQDESGYEQYF.

The chain has TRBV28 and TRBJ1-4; perhaps TRBD1 as D (5 bases). CDR3 size: 12 residues. The germline CDR1 and CDR2 sequences are MDHEN and SYDVKM. V dropped 6 bases and J dropped 8 bases, with 10 bases sitting between them. The CDR3 region has the DNA TGTGCCAGCAGCCCTCGGGGGGAAAAACTGTTTTTT. Translation gives CASSPRGEKLFF.

CDR3 sequence: CSVSPATNEKLFF. CDR3 in DNA: TGCAGCGTCTCACCCGCAACTAATGAAAAACTGTTTTTT. The chain carries TRBV29-1 and TRBJ1-4; no definite D call. The CDR3 runs 13 residues. CDR1 is SQVTM, CDR2 ANQGSEA, per germline. Trimming removed 6 bases from V and 0 bases from J, with 8 bases in between.

The chain couples TRBV7-9 to TRBJ2-5; no firm D call. CDR3 length: 11 amino acids. From germline, CDR1 is SEHNR and CDR2 FQNEAQ (reference sequence). The germline V and J ends were trimmed by 5 bases and 3 bases, with 4 bases remaining between them. The CDR3 protein is CASSTKETQYF. The CDR3 nucleotides read TGTGCCAGCAGCACGAAAGAGACCCAGTACTTC.

The chain couples TRBV12-3 or TRBV12-4 to TRBJ1-1; D gene uncertain. The CDR3 sequence is 13 residues long. Trimming removed 1 base at V and 1 base at J, with 4 bases between. CDR3 loop: CASSLGKNTEAFF. The CDR3 DNA sequence: TGTGCCAGCAGTTTAGGCAAGAACACTGAAGCTTTCTTT.

This rearrangement joins TRBV27 to TRBJ2-1; D tentatively fits TRBD1 or TRBD2 (5 bases each). V gave up 7 bases and J gave up 6 bases, with 19 bases separating them. CDR1 is MNHEY, CDR2 SMNVEV, per germline (reference sequence). The CDR3 is 15 residues long. CDR3 DNA: TGTGCCAGCACCTCGATAGGGACGCCCTTCAATGAGCAGTTCTTC. Amino acid sequence: CASTSIGTPFNEQFF.

This chain links TRBV28 with TRBJ1-1; no definite D call. The germline gives CDR1 MDHEN, CDR2 SYDVKM. Deletions cut 6 bases from V and 1 base from J, with 6 bases between. CDR3 size: 12 residues. The CDR3 nucleotides are TGTGCCAGCAGGGACGCGAACACTGAAGCTTTCTTT. As protein: CASRDANTEAFF.

V and J are TRBV10-3 and TRBJ2-2; D remains unclear. CDR1 is ENHRY, CDR2 SYGVKD, per germline. The germline V and J ends were trimmed by 2 bases and 5 bases, with 6 bases remaining between them. This CDR3 contains 13 residues. For the CDR3, the DNA is TGTGCCATCAGTGAGACCTCGACCGGGGAGCTGTTTTTT. It specifies CAISETSTGELFF.

The chain uses TRBV7-8 and TRBJ2-6; 8 nucleotides line up with TRBD2. The CDR3 is 19 residues long. CDR1 and CDR2 from the germline V gene are SGHVS and FQNEAQ. V trimming: 3 bases; J trimming: 1 base; junction bases outside the gene matches: 11. The CDR3 region has the DNA TGTGCCAGCAGCTTTGAGCCAGCGGGAGTCCTGTCTGGGGCCAACGTCCTGACTTTC. It translates to CASSFEPAGVLSGANVLTF.

The chain employs TRBV7-2 and TRBJ1-5; D is unresolved. Trimming cost V 1 base and J 2 bases, with 9 bases left between them. The CDR3 contains 15 residues. Germline loops: CDR1 SGHTA, CDR2 FQGNSA. DNA for the CDR3: TGTGCCAGCAGCTTAGGGGCCTTAGGCAATCAGCCCCAGCATTTT. It specifies CASSLGALGNQPQHF.

This clone was recorded once. The chain carries TRBV5-1 and TRBJ2-5; 8 nucleotides agree with TRBD1. The CDR3 consists of 14 residues. Germline loops: CDR1 SGHRS, CDR2 YFSETQ. Losses at the gene ends were 3 bases for V and 7 bases for J; bases not matched to a gene: 8. CDR3 loop: CASSSETGVTTQYF. DNA for the CDR3: TGCGCCAGCAGCTCGGAGACAGGGGTGACGACCCAGTACTTC. The variable domain in full, completed from reference TRBV5-1 and TRBJ2-5, reads KAGVTQTPRYLIKTRGQQVTLSCSPISGHRSVSWYQQTPGQGLQFLFEYFSETQRNKGNFPGRFSGRQFSNSRSEMNVSTLELGDSALYLCASSSETGVTTQYFGPGTRLLVL.

V is TRBV7-2 and J is TRBJ1-5; D is ambiguous. V gave up 2 bases and J gave up 5 bases, with 7 bases separating them. Germline CDR1 SGHTA, CDR2 FQGNSA. This CDR3 is built from 13 residues. CDR3 loop: CASSLSIYQPQHF. The CDR3 DNA follows: TGTGCCAGCAGCTTATCGATCTATCAGCCCCAGCATTTT.